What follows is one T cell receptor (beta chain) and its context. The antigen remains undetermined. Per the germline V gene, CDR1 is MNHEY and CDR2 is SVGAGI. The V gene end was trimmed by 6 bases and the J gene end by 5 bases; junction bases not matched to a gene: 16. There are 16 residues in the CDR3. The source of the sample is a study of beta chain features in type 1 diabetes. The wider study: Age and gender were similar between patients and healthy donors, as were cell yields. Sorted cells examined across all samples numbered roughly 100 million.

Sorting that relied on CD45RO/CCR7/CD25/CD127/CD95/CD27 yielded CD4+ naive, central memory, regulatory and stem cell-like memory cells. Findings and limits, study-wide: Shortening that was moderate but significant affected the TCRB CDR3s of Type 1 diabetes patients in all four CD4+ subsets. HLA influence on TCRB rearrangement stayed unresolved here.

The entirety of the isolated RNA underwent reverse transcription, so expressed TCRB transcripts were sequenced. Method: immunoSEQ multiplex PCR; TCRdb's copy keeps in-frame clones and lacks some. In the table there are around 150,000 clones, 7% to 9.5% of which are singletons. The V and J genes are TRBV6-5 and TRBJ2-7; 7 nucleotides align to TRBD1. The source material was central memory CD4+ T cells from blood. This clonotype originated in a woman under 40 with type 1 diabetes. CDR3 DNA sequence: TGTGCCAGCAGCTACCTCGGGACAGTAACCCCCCACGAGCAGTACTTC. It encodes CASSYLGTVTPHEQYF.